These 28 T cell receptor beta chains came from one sample sequenced in a study of blood T cell repertoires in COVID-19. The protocol was immunoSEQ multiplex PCR, while the TCRdb copy is restricted to in-frame clones and leaves out a portion. The sample shows under 350,000 clones, roughly 85% of them seen only once. What was sequenced was peripheral blood. Source of these receptors: a human donor in a cohort sampled during active COVID-19.

V is TRBV2 and J is TRBJ1-2, with D perhaps matching TRBD1 (5 bases). This CDR3 contains 14 residues. Germline CDR1 SNHLY, CDR2 FYNNEI. Trimming removed 4 bases at V and 8 bases at J, with 17 bases between. For the CDR3, the DNA is TGTGCCAGCAGTGGCCAGAGCGTGAAGGGGGGCTACACCTTC. Protein: CASSGQSVKGGYTF.

CDR3 sequence reads: CASSSRRLDTEKLFF. CDR3 nucleotide sequence: TGTGCCAGCAGCTCACGGCGTTTGGACACCGAAAAACTGTTTTTT. The chain uses TRBV7-2 and TRBJ1-4; TRBD1 might be the D (5 bases). The CDR3 loop spans 15 amino acids. Looked up from germline, CDR1 is SGHTA and CDR2 is FQGNSA. V was pared by 4 bases and J by 8 bases, with 17 bases between.

This clone was seen only once. Other DNA sequences in the sample encode the same CDR3. This chain uses TRBV18 with TRBJ2-5, with D possibly being TRBD1 (7 bases). The CDR3 sequence is 15 residues long. The germline gives CDR1 KGHSH, CDR2 LQKENI. Deletions cut 3 bases from V and 5 bases from J, with 16 bases between. The CDR3 DNA follows: TGTGCCAGCTCACCGCGACAGGGTGCGGGGGAGACCCAGTACTTC. This codes for CASSPRQGAGETQYF.

The CDR3: CASSISAGGRHNEQFF. In nucleotides, the CDR3 is TGTGCCAGTAGTATCTCCGCGGGGGGGCGTCACAATGAGCAGTTCTTC. The chain uses TRBV19 and TRBJ2-1, with TRBD2 identical over 9 bases. From germline, CDR1 is LNHDA and CDR2 SQIVND (reference sequence). The CDR3 has 16 amino acids. The trim removed 3 bases at V and 5 bases at J, leaving 8 bases unmatched.

This chain joins TRBV5-1 and TRBJ1-2; TRBD1 matches 7 bases. The V gene end was trimmed by 4 bases and the J gene end by 7 bases; junction bases not matched to a gene: 4. The CDR3 loop spans 12 amino acids. Looked up from germline, CDR1 is SGHRS and CDR2 is YFSETQ. The DNA for the CDR3 is TGCGCCAGCAGCGCAGACAGGGTTGGCTACACCTTC. Its translation is CASSADRVGYTF. Full variable domain (outside the CDR3, taken from reference TRBV5-1 and TRBJ1-2): KAGVTQTPRYLIKTRGQQVTLSCSPISGHRSVSWYQQTPGQGLQFLFEYFSETQRNKGNFPGRFSGRQFSNSRSEMNVSTLELGDSALYLCASSADRVGYTFGSGTRLTVV.

V and J are TRBV14 and TRBJ1-4, with D unclear. The germline V and J ends were trimmed by 1 base and 7 bases, with 13 bases remaining between them. There are 15 residues in the CDR3. The germline V gene encodes CDR1 SGHDN and CDR2 FVKESK. The CDR3 loop is CASSQGFGEGEKLFF. CDR3 DNA: TGTGCCAGCAGCCAAGGGTTCGGGGAAGGTGAAAAACTGTTTTTT.

J is TRBJ1-2 and V is TRBV2; 7 bases agree with TRBD1. Trimming took 0 bases from V and 1 from J; bases not matched to a gene: 17. Germline lookup yields CDR1 SNHLY and CDR2 FYNNEI. This CDR3 has 20 amino acids. This chain's CDR3 is CASSEADAYLTGDNNYGYTF. The DNA of the CDR3 is TGTGCCAGCAGTGAAGCCGACGCGTATCTTACAGGGGATAATAACTATGGCTACACCTTC.

The chain uses TRBV5-1 and TRBJ1-4; 7 bases are a match to TRBD1. V lost 1 base to trimming and J lost 7 bases; unmatched junction nucleotides: 4. The V gene's germline CDR1 is SGHRS and CDR2 YFSETQ. The CDR3 runs 14 residues. CDR3 DNA sequence: TGCGCCAGCAGCTTGAGGACAGGTGGTGAAAAACTGTTTTTT. Translation: CASSLRTGGEKLFF.

In DNA form, the CDR3 reads TGTGCCAGCAGTTACTCGAGACAGGGAAGCAATGAGCAGTTCTTC. It is translated as CASSYSRQGSNEQFF. The chain is built from TRBV6-5 and TRBJ2-1; 7 bases are a match to TRBD1. Trimming took 0 bases from V and 6 from J; bases not matched to a gene: 5. This CDR3 contains 15 residues. Germline CDR1 reads MNHEY; CDR2 reads SVGAGI.

DNA of the CDR3: TGTGCCAGCAGCAATACGGAGTATGGCTACACCTTC. This gives the protein CASSNTEYGYTF. The rearrangement links TRBV21-1 to TRBJ1-2. TRBV21-1 is reported as a pseudogene. CDR3 length: 12 residues.

This clone was recorded once. The rearrangement uses TRBV12-3 or TRBV12-4 and TRBJ2-7; the D is unclear. The CDR3 totals 13 residues. The V end lost 4 bases, the J end lost 10 bases, and 17 bases lay between the germline ends. CDR3 nucleotides: TGTGCCAGCAGTTCCCCCCCCCGACAAGGACAGTACTTC. Its translation is CASSSPPRQGQYF.

The chain couples TRBV30 to TRBJ2-7; no definite D call. The CDR3 is 13 residues long. Trimming pared 2 bases from V and 0 bases from J, leaving 8 bases between. Germline CDR1 and CDR2: GTSNPN and SVGIG (reference sequence). CDR3 region: CAWSLEISYEQYF. Here the CDR3 DNA reads TGTGCCTGGAGTTTAGAGATCTCCTACGAGCAGTACTTC.

V gene TRBV13 combines with J gene TRBJ2-1, with D perhaps TRBD1 (6 bases). The CDR3 sequence is 16 residues long. V lost 0 bases and J lost 12, with 21 bases in between. Per the germline V gene, CDR1 is PRHDT and CDR2 is FYEKMQ (reference sequence). This chain's CDR3 is CASSLGSGQRRTGQFF. The DNA for the CDR3 is TGTGCCAGCAGCTTAGGGTCGGGACAAAGGCGGACGGGGCAGTTCTTC.

The rearrangement joins TRBV2 to TRBJ1-2; 9 nucleotides line up with TRBD1. CDR1 and CDR2 (germline): SNHLY, FYNNEI. The trim removed 1 base at V and 8 bases at J, leaving 5 bases unmatched. The CDR3 runs 14 residues. CDR3 protein: CASSEEQDRGGYTF. The CDR3 DNA is TGTGCCAGCAGTGAAGAGCAGGACAGGGGAGGCTACACCTTC.

The V call is TRBV30, the J call TRBJ1-2; D gene ambiguous. Trimming took 3 bases from V and 0 from J, leaving 23 bases between them. Germline V lookup: CDR1 GTSNPN, CDR2 SVGIG (reference sequence). The length of the CDR3 is 18 residues. The CDR3 coding sequence is TGTGCCTGGAGGCGGGAGATCCTCCTTTCCTTGGCTAACTATGGCTACACCTTC. Translation gives CAWRREILLSLANYGYTF.

The chain recombines TRBV28 with TRBJ2-7; 13 bases map to TRBD2. V lost 7 bases to trimming and J lost 2 bases; unmatched junction nucleotides: 8. The CDR3 is made up of 16 amino acids. Per the germline V gene, CDR1 is MDHEN and CDR2 is SYDVKM. CDR3 in DNA: TGTGCCAGCAAAAGGACTAGCGGGGGCTATCCCTACGAGCAGTACTTC. The encoded protein is CASKRTSGGYPYEQYF.

This rearrangement joins TRBV4-2 to TRBJ2-3; tentative D call: TRBD1 (6 bases). Germline V gene data show CDR1 as LGHNA and CDR2 as YNFKEQ. Trimming removed 3 bases at V and 3 bases at J, with 13 bases between. CDR3 length: 15 residues. CDR3 bases: TGTGCCAGCAGCCAGGCTGGCCAGGGGACAGATACGCAGTATTTT. Translated: CASSQAGQGTDTQYF.

This chain uses TRBV7-9 with TRBJ2-3; 10 positions match TRBD2. CDR1 is SEHNR, CDR2 FQNEAQ, per germline (reference sequence). This CDR3 region has 15 residues. J was trimmed by 1 base and V by 6 bases; bases with no gene match: 4. The CDR3 here is CASSPGTSGTDTQYF. The CDR3 DNA follows: TGTGCCAGCAGTCCCGGGACTAGCGGCACAGATACGCAGTATTTT.

J is TRBJ1-4 and V is TRBV7-9; D may be TRBD1 (5 bases). This CDR3 is built from 14 residues. Trimming stripped 1 base from V and 8 bases from J, with 11 bases between. Germline V CDR1 and CDR2: SEHNR, FQNEAQ (reference sequence). The CDR3 coding sequence is TGTGCCAGCAGCTTAGTTGACAGACAGGAAAAACTGTTTTTT. It yields the protein CASSLVDRQEKLFF.

V is TRBV9 and J is TRBJ1-1; D not certain. The CDR3 runs 15 residues. Germline lookup yields CDR1 SGDLS and CDR2 YYNGEE. V lost 4 bases to trimming and J lost 6 bases, with 19 bases between them. This CDR3 reads CASSPGLSYVPEAFF. The CDR3 bases are TGTGCCAGCAGCCCCGGTCTGAGTTATGTCCCTGAAGCTTTCTTT. Full variable domain (outside the CDR3, taken from reference TRBV9 and TRBJ1-1): DSGVTQTPKHLITATGQRVTLRCSPRSGDLSVYWYQQSLDQGLQFLIQYYNGEERAKGNILERFSAQQFPDLHSELNLSSLELGDSALYFCASSPGLSYVPEAFFGQGTRLTVV.

This clone was recorded once. This chain links TRBV7-2 with TRBJ1-1, with D possibly matching TRBD1 (5 bases). Per germline, CDR1 SGHTA and CDR2 FQGNSA. This CDR3 region has 14 residues. V was trimmed by 4 bases and J by 4 bases, leaving 13 bases between them. CDR3 in amino acids: CASSWEWGGTEAFF. The CDR3, as DNA: TGTGCCAGCAGCTGGGAATGGGGGGGCACTGAAGCTTTCTTT.

V is TRBV5-8 and J is TRBJ2-7, with D perhaps TRBD2 (7 bases). Germline CDR1 and CDR2: SGHTS and YDEGEE. Trimming cost V 4 bases and J 6 bases, with 20 bases left between them. The CDR3 covers 15 residues. CDR3 sequence reads: CASSGGGREIGEQYF. DNA of the CDR3: TGTGCCAGCAGCGGGGGGGGCAGGGAAATTGGCGAGCAGTACTTC.

The CDR3 DNA follows: TGTGCCAGCAGGTCAGGGGGAAGAGAGACCCAGTACTTC. Its translation is CASRSGGRETQYF. The chain joins TRBV5-6 to TRBJ2-5; TRBD1 matches 7 bases. The CDR3 loop spans 13 amino acids. With V trimmed by 5 bases and J by 4 bases, 5 bases remained unmatched. Germline assignment: CDR1 SGHDT and CDR2 YYEEEE.

The chain combines TRBV5-6 with TRBJ1-1, with D possibly matching TRBD1 (5 bases). This CDR3 region has 16 residues. V dropped 2 bases and J dropped 3 bases, with 17 bases sitting between them. CDR1 and CDR2 from the germline V gene are SGHDT and YYEEEE. CDR3 protein: CASSFLFAGLYTEAFF. CDR3 DNA: TGTGCCAGCAGCTTCCTTTTTGCAGGGCTCTACACTGAAGCTTTCTTT.

The chain recombines TRBV12-3 or TRBV12-4 with TRBJ1-1; 8 bases align to TRBD1. The length of the CDR3 is 12 residues. Losses at the gene ends were 8 bases for V and 11 bases for J; bases not matched to a gene: 10. CDR3 residues: CASSGTGFVAFF. The CDR3 DNA follows: TGTGCCAGCTCTGGGACAGGCTTTGTGGCTTTCTTT.

The sample holds a few counts of this clone. This sequence joins TRBV7-8 and TRBJ1-4, with D tentatively TRBD1 (5 bases). V lost 5 bases and J lost 8, with 21 bases in between. Germline V CDR1 and CDR2: SGHVS, FQNEAQ. This CDR3 region has 16 residues. For the CDR3, the DNA is TGTGCCAGCAGCCCCGACAGAGTCCTTCCTCACGAAAAACTGTTTTTT. Residues: CASSPDRVLPHEKLFF.

This clone has just a few counts. The genes are TRBV7-2 and TRBJ2-7, with D maybe TRBD2 (5 bases). Trimming removed 5 bases from V and 2 bases from J, with 10 bases in between. The CDR3 contains 13 residues. Per germline, CDR1 SGHTA and CDR2 FQGNSA. CDR3 sequence (DNA): TGTGCCAGCAGCCCCGACTATCCCTACGAGCAGTACTTC. Its protein product is CASSPDYPYEQYF.

In DNA, the CDR3 is TGTGCCAGCAGCTCAGGGTTGAACACTGAAGCTTTCTTT. Translating gives CASSSGLNTEAFF. The gene calls are TRBV11-3 and TRBJ1-1; a weak D match, TRBD1 (5 bases). This CDR3 is built from 13 residues. The germline V gene has CDR1 SGHNT and CDR2 YENEEA. V lost 4 bases and J 0 bases, leaving 6 bases between the germline ends. The whole variable domain, remainder taken from reference TRBV11-3 and TRBJ1-1, is EAGVVQSPRYKIIEKKQPVAFWCNPISGHNTLYWYLQNLGQGPELLIRYENEEAVDDSQLPKDRFSAERLKGVDSTLKIQPAELGDSAVYLCASSSGLNTEAFFGQGTRLTVV.